This T cell receptor (beta chain) stems from a study of shared clonotypes between healthy human individuals. Data came from immunoSEQ multiplex PCR; TCRdb stores just in-frame clones and leaves some out. This table holds 2 million or so clones, 90% to 95% found once. The TCR was taken from a man aged 18 to 29 in good health. The specimen sequenced was naive CD4+ T cells sorted from blood. Subset denoted: CD45RA+ positively selected.

The CDR3 spells CASSWGQGQYNEQFF. The CDR3 DNA is TGTGCCAGCAGCTGGGGACAGGGTCAATACAATGAGCAGTTCTTC. The chain joins TRBV5-6 to TRBJ2-1; 9 positions match TRBD1. Trimming cost V 3 bases and J 4 bases; bases outside gene matches: 5. Germline V gene lookup returns CDR1 SGHDT and CDR2 YYEEEE. This CDR3 comprises 15 residues.